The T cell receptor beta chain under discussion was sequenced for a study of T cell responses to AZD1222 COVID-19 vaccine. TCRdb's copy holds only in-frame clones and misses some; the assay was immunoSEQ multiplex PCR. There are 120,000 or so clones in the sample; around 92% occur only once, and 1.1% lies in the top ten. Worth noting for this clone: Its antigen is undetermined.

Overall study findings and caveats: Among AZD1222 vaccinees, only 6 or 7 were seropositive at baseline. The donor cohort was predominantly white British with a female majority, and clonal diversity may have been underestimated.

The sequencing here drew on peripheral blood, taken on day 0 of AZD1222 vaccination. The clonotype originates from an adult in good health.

The CDR3 reads CASSLDISFSNQPQHF. As DNA, the CDR3 is TGTGCCAGCAGCCTCGACATTTCCTTTAGCAATCAGCCCCAGCATTTT. The chain links TRBV2 to TRBJ1-5; D is ambiguous. V lost 6 bases, J lost 0 bases, and 15 bases lay in between. Germline-derived CDR1 and CDR2 are SNHLY and FYNNEI. The CDR3 has 16 residues.